The 30 T cell receptor beta chains listed next were all sequenced from one sample in a study of blood T cell repertoires in COVID-19. Some clones are missing from TCRdb's copy, which holds only in-frame ones; the method was immunoSEQ multiplex PCR. The data contain about 240,000 clones, approximately 85% of them singletons. Sequenced: peripheral blood. These receptors were obtained from a man between 45 and 60 years old with COVID-19, enrolled during active disease.

This clone showed up just once. J is TRBJ2-7 and V is TRBV19; TRBD1 might be the D (6 bases). CDR1 is LNHDA, CDR2 SQIVND, per germline (reference sequence). CDR3 length: 12 residues. V lost 7 bases, J lost 3 bases, and 10 bases lay in between. This chain's CDR3 is CASTDRSYEQYF. The CDR3 bases are TGTGCCAGTACAGACAGGAGCTACGAGCAGTACTTC.

The V call is TRBV29-1, the J call TRBJ1-2; D remains unclear. V gave up 7 bases and J gave up 8 bases, with 17 bases separating them. This CDR3 comprises 12 residues. In germline, CDR1 is SQVTM, CDR2 ANQGSEA. This CDR3 is CSASPSGRGYTF. The CDR3 DNA reads as TGCAGCGCCTCGCCTTCGGGTCGCGGCTACACCTTC.

CDR3 DNA: TGTGCCAGCAGTCGACGGACAGGGGGTTCTAAAGATACGCAGTATTTT. It yields the protein CASSRRTGGSKDTQYF. The chain employs TRBV6-2 or TRBV6-3 and TRBJ2-3; 10 nucleotides agree with TRBD1. The CDR3 is made up of 16 amino acids. Trimming at V came to 5 bases and at J to 5 bases, leaving 10 bases not matched to a gene. Germline-derived CDR1 and CDR2 are MNHEY and SVGEGT.

V gene TRBV30 combines with J gene TRBJ1-5, with no clear D. The length of the CDR3 is 13 residues. Per the germline V gene, CDR1 is GTSNPN and CDR2 is SVGIG (reference sequence). V dropped 3 bases and J dropped 4 bases, with 10 bases sitting between them. This CDR3 is CAWSLSRNQPQHF. The CDR3 coding sequence is TGTGCCTGGAGCTTGAGCAGGAATCAGCCCCAGCATTTT.

The chain uses TRBV5-4 and TRBJ2-3, with TRBD2 identical over 10 bases. The CDR3 length is 16 residues. Germline V gene data show CDR1 as SGHNT and CDR2 as YYREEE (reference sequence). V was pared by 2 bases and J by 4 bases, with 7 bases of the junction left unmatched. The CDR3 sequence is CASSLKSGGAADTQYF. The CDR3 DNA is TGTGCCAGCAGCTTAAAAAGCGGGGGGGCCGCAGATACGCAGTATTTT.

The chain joins TRBV9 to TRBJ1-4; D unclear. CDR3 length: 15 amino acids. V was shortened by 4 bases and J by 0 bases, with 10 bases between the two germline ends. CDR1 SGDLS and CDR2 YYNGEE come from the germline V gene. The CDR3 DNA is TGTGCCAGCAGCCTAACAGCCACAACTAATGAAAAACTGTTTTTT. Residues: CASSLTATTNEKLFF.

J is TRBJ2-3 and V is TRBV14, with D unresolved. V was shortened by 3 bases and J by 4 bases, with 11 bases between the two germline ends. The CDR3 has 14 residues. From germline, CDR1 is SGHDN and CDR2 FVKESK. For the CDR3, the DNA is TGTGCCAGCAGCCAGACCGTGCGGCCAGATACGCAGTATTTT. The encoded protein is CASSQTVRPDTQYF.

The chain employs TRBV24-1 and TRBJ2-1; tentative D call: TRBD1 (7 bases). Germline CDR1 KGHDR, CDR2 SFDVKD. V was pared by 4 bases and J by 7 bases, with 16 bases between. The CDR3 sequence is 15 residues long. The CDR3 reads CATSDPTGRLNEQFF. The CDR3 DNA reads TGTGCCACCAGTGACCCGACAGGGAGGTTGAATGAGCAGTTCTTC.

The V gene is TRBV3-1 (or the pseudogene TRBV3-2), the J gene TRBJ1-1; TRBD1 agrees at 7 bases. The CDR3 contains 14 residues. CDR1 and CDR2 from the germline V gene are LGHDT and YNNKEL (reference sequence). The ends lost 2 bases at V and 5 bases at J; junction bases unmatched: 5. The CDR3 sequence is CASSQPHRGTEAFF. In nucleotides, the CDR3 is TGTGCCAGCAGCCAACCCCACAGGGGTACTGAAGCTTTCTTT.

The chain employs TRBV4-1 and TRBJ1-2; D not resolved. V dropped 0 bases and J dropped 2 bases, with 10 bases sitting between them. Germline values: CDR1 MGHRA, CDR2 YSYEKL. The CDR3 is made up of 15 amino acids. CDR3 DNA: TGCGCCAGCAGCCAAGAAGGAGGGTCGAACTATGGCTACACCTTC. Translation: CASSQEGGSNYGYTF.

This clone came up a few times. The chain is built from TRBV3-1 (or the pseudogene TRBV3-2) and TRBJ1-6, with no clear D. The CDR3 runs to 15 residues. Trimming pared 6 bases from V and 0 bases from J, leaving 9 bases between. In germline, CDR1 is LGHDT, CDR2 YNNKEL (reference sequence). The CDR3 spells CASRYRDSYNSPLHF. In nucleotides, the CDR3 is TGTGCCAGCAGGTACCGGGACTCCTATAATTCACCCCTCCACTTT.

The chain is built from TRBV6-2 or TRBV6-3 and TRBJ1-2, with a weak D call TRBD1 (6 bases). V was trimmed by 6 bases and J by 13 bases, leaving 15 bases between them. Germline values: CDR1 MNHEY, CDR2 SVGEGT. This CDR3 has 11 amino acids. CDR3 DNA: TGTGCCAGCAGCACAGGGTATACGGGCACCTTC. It translates to CASSTGYTGTF.

The V and J genes are TRBV5-1 and TRBJ2-7; the match to TRBD1 covers 7 bases. The CDR3 is made up of 14 amino acids. Germline CDR1 is SGHRS and CDR2 is YFSETQ. V lost 2 bases and J lost 1; bases outside the gene matches: 3. CDR3 in amino acids: CASSFQGDSYEQYF. DNA of the CDR3: TGCGCCAGCAGCTTTCAGGGGGATTCCTACGAGCAGTACTTC.

This chain links TRBV5-1 with TRBJ2-5; perhaps TRBD2 as D (5 bases). V lost 0 bases and J lost 1, with 10 bases in between. Per germline, CDR1 SGHRS and CDR2 YFSETQ. The CDR3 runs 15 residues. The CDR3 protein is CASSLGGRGQETQYF. The CDR3 nucleotides read TGCGCCAGCAGCTTGGGAGGTCGGGGCCAAGAGACCCAGTACTTC.

The CDR3 is CASSSGVSPLHF. The DNA for the CDR3 is TGTGCCAGCAGCTCAGGGGTTTCACCCCTCCACTTT. The chain carries TRBV12-3 or TRBV12-4 and TRBJ1-6; D is perhaps TRBD1 (6 bases). V lost 6 bases, J lost 9 bases, and 9 bases lay in between. The CDR3 loop spans 12 amino acids.

This rearrangement joins TRBV12-3 or TRBV12-4 to TRBJ1-6; D possibly corresponds to TRBD1 (6 bases). CDR3 length: 13 amino acids. Trimming removed 6 bases from V and 10 bases from J, with 13 bases in between. Written as DNA, the CDR3 is TGTGCCAGCAGCGGCGGGGGGCGGTCACCCCTCCACTTT. Protein: CASSGGGRSPLHF.

The chain combines TRBV18 with TRBJ1-4, with D hard to call. Germline values: CDR1 KGHSH, CDR2 LQKENI. The V end was cut by 2 bases, the J end by 0 bases, with 10 bases between. The CDR3 has 16 residues. CDR3 sequence: CASSPERIATNEKLFF. CDR3 bases: TGTGCCAGCTCACCAGAGAGGATTGCAACTAATGAAAAACTGTTTTTT.

The chain carries TRBV6-6 and TRBJ1-1; TRBD1 agrees at 7 bases. V lost 6 bases to trimming and J lost 6 bases; unmatched junction nucleotides: 7. The CDR3 consists of 13 residues. In germline, CDR1 is MNHNY, CDR2 SVGAGI (reference sequence). The chain's CDR3 is CASSRQGFPEAFF. The CDR3 DNA is TGTGCCAGCAGCCGACAGGGCTTCCCTGAAGCTTTCTTT.

The J gene is TRBJ1-6, the V gene TRBV27; a possible D gene is TRBD1 (5 bases). The germline gives CDR1 MNHEY, CDR2 SMNVEV (reference sequence). Trimming cost V 1 base and J 3 bases, with 7 bases left between them. The length of the CDR3 is 15 residues. In DNA, the CDR3 is TGTGCCAGCAGTTTATGGGGCAGCTATAATTCACCCCTCCACTTT. Translated, it gives CASSLWGSYNSPLHF.

The genes are TRBV11-2 and TRBJ1-2; D remains unclear. V was cut by 3 bases and J by 6 bases, with 14 bases left in between. The CDR3 sequence is 14 residues long. Germline V gene lookup returns CDR1 SGHAT and CDR2 FQNNGV. The CDR3 coding sequence is TGTGCCAGCAGCTTGGTCACCGGGGTTAATGGCTACACCTTC. Amino acid sequence: CASSLVTGVNGYTF.

The gene calls are TRBV5-4 and TRBJ2-2, with 8 nucleotides matching TRBD2. The CDR3 spans 15 residues. Per germline, CDR1 SGHNT and CDR2 YYREEE (reference sequence). Germline trimming cut 0 bases from V and 4 bases from J; bases unmatched to any gene: 2. Here the CDR3 reads CASSLAGGLTGELFF. In DNA form, the CDR3 reads TGTGCCAGCAGCTTGGCGGGGGGGCTCACCGGGGAGCTGTTTTTT. The full variable domain, with the rest looked up from reference TRBV5-4 and TRBJ2-2, is ETGVTQSPTHLIKTRGQQVTLRCSSQSGHNTVSWYQQALGQGPQFIFQYYREEENGRGNFPPRFSGLQFPNYSSELNVNALELDDSALYLCASSLAGGLTGELFFGEGSRLTVL.

V and J are TRBV11-2 and TRBJ2-1; 7 positions agree with TRBD1. CDR1 and CDR2 from the germline V gene are SGHAT and FQNNGV. The junction had 2 bases not matched to a gene; V was cut back by 3 bases and J by 0 bases. This CDR3 has 15 residues. CDR3 DNA sequence: TGTGCCAGCAGCTTGGACAGGAGCTCCTACAATGAGCAGTTCTTC. Protein sequence: CASSLDRSSYNEQFF.

The chain employs TRBV30 and TRBJ1-1; the D gene is possibly TRBD1 (6 bases). In germline, CDR1 is GTSNPN, CDR2 SVGIG (reference sequence). The CDR3 is 13 amino acids. With 2 bases removed from V and 1 base from J, the gap between germline ends came to 8 bases. CDR3 region: CAWSRTANTEAFF. CDR3 coding DNA: TGTGCCTGGAGTAGGACAGCGAACACTGAAGCTTTCTTT.

The chain couples TRBV30 to TRBJ1-6, with D possibly being TRBD1 (6 bases). Germline lookup yields CDR1 GTSNPN and CDR2 SVGIG (reference sequence). The V and J ends lost 5 bases and 9 bases respectively, with 17 bases between them. This CDR3 is 14 amino acids long. CDR3 sequence (DNA): TGTGCCTGGGGGGACACAGGTACGGTTTCACCCCTCCACTTT. It specifies CAWGDTGTVSPLHF.

This clone was seen a single time. Without the conserved terminal phenylalanine or tryptophan, this CDR3 likely stems from a read error. It is unclear where the CDR3 begins or ends on the DNA, so no DNA is shown, and the CDR3 is as TCRdb lists it. The rearrangement uses TRBV5-8 and TRBJ2-7; no check of the table's D call, TRBD1, against the DNA was made. CDR1 is SGHTS and CDR2 is YDEGEE in the germline V gene. Termini included, the CDR3 measures 11 amino acids. CDR3 residues: CASSLLGQLRM.

This chain connects TRBV4-2 to TRBJ1-2; D unclear. Germline V gene data show CDR1 as LGHNA and CDR2 as YNFKEQ. The CDR3 consists of 13 residues. Trimming took 4 bases from V and 8 from J, leaving 14 bases between them. CDR3 region: CASSLSLLEGYTF. In nucleotides, the CDR3 is TGTGCCAGCAGCCTGTCCCTACTCGAGGGCTACACCTTC.

This clone was recorded a few times. This rearrangement joins TRBV5-8 to TRBJ2-3; D is unclear. CDR1 and CDR2 from the germline V gene are SGHTS and YDEGEE. Trimming removed 1 base from V and 0 bases from J, with 6 bases in between. This CDR3 region has 14 residues. In DNA form, the CDR3 reads TGTGCCAGCAGCTTGTTTGGCAGCACAGATACGCAGTATTTT. This translates into CASSLFGSTDTQYF. Combining the CDR3 with reference TRBV5-8 and TRBJ2-3 gives the whole variable domain EAGVTQSPTHLIKTRGQQATLRCSPISGHTSVYWYQQALGLGLQFLLWYDEGEERNRGNFPPRFSGRQFPNYSSELNVNALELEDSALYLCASSLFGSTDTQYFGPGTRLTVL.

This clone appeared once. The chain is built from TRBV6-5 and TRBJ1-4; no firm D call. V lost 2 bases and J lost 1, with 5 bases in between. Germline V gives CDR1 MNHEY, CDR2 SVGAGI. The CDR3 length is 14 residues. CDR3 sequence: CASSYGRTNEKLFF. CDR3 DNA sequence: TGTGCCAGCAGTTACGGGAGAACTAATGAAAAACTGTTTTTT.

J is TRBJ2-7 and V is TRBV2; weak D call: TRBD2 (6 bases). The V gene's germline CDR1 is SNHLY and CDR2 FYNNEI. V lost 10 bases to trimming and J lost 6 bases, with 19 bases between them. The CDR3 loop spans 13 amino acids. CDR3 protein: CATSPGRFGEQYF. The CDR3 DNA follows: TGTGCCACCTCCCCAGGGAGGTTTGGCGAGCAGTACTTC.

CDR3 protein: CASSADGGPSYEQYF. The CDR3 DNA sequence: TGTGCCAGCAGCGCTGACGGGGGACCCTCCTACGAGCAGTACTTC. The J gene is TRBJ2-7, the V gene TRBV9, with D maybe TRBD2 (6 bases). The V end lost 3 bases, the J end lost 0 bases, and 13 bases lay between the germline ends. The CDR3 covers 15 residues. Per the germline V gene, CDR1 is SGDLS and CDR2 is YYNGEE.